This T cell receptor (beta chain) is drawn from a study of glioma-infiltrating T cells after dendritic cell vaccination. Study-level information: Dendritic cells derived from monocytes and pulsed with autologous tumor lysate formed the vaccine.

Details on this clone: Antigen specificity is unknown.

This CDR3 spans 16 amino acids. Germline V gives CDR1 MGHRA, CDR2 YSYEKL. V lost 2 bases and J lost 9; bases outside the gene matches: 9. General observations from the study: No direct clonality-survival link was found; a diverse polyclonal response may matter.

Assay: immunoSEQ multiplex PCR; the TCRdb copy retains only in-frame clones and omits some. The sample includes 55,000 to 75,000 clones, approximately 81% of them seen just once. The gene calls are TRBV4-1 and TRBJ1-6; 8 bases are shared with TRBD1. The receptor was derived from a human donor with glioblastoma. The sequencing here drew on blood, taken before dendritic cell vaccination. CDR3 protein: CASSQYYRGKSSPLHF. DNA for the CDR3: TGCGCCAGCAGCCAATACTACAGGGGGAAAAGTTCACCCCTCCACTTT.